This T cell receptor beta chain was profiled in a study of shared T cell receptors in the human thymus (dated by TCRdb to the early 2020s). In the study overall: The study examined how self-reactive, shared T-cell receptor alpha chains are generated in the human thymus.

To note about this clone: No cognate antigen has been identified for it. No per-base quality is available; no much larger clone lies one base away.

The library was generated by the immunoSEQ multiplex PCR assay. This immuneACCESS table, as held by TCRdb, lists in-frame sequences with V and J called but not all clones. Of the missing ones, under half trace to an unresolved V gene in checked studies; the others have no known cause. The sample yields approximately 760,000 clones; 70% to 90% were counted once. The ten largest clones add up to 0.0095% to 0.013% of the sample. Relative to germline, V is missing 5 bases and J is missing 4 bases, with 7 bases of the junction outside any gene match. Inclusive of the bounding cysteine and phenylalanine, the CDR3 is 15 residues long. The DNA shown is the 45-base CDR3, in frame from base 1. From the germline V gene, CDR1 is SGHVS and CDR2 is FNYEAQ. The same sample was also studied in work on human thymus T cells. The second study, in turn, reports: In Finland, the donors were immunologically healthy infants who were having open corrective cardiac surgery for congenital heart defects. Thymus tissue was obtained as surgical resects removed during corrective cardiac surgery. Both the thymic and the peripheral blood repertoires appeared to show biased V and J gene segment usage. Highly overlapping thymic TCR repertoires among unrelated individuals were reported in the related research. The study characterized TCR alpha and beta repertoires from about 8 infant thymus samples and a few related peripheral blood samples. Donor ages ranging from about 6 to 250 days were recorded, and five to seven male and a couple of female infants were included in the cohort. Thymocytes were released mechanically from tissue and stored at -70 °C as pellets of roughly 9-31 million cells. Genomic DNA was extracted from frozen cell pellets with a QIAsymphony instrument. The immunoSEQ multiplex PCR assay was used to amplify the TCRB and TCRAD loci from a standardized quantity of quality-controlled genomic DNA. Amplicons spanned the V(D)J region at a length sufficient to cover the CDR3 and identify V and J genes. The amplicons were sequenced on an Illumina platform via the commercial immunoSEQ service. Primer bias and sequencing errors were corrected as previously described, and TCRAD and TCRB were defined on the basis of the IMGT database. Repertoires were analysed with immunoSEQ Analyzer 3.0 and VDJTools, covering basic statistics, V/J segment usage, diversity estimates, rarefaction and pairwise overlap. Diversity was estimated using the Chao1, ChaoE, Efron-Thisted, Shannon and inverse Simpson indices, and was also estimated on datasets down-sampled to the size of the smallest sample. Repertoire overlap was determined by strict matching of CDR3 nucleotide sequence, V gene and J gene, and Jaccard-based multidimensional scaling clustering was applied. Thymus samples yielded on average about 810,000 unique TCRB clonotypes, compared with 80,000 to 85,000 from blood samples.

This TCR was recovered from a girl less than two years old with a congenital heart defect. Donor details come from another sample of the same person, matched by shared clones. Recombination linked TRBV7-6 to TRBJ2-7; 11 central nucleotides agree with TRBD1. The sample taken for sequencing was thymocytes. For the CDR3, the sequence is CASSQDRGRGYEQYF. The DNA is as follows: TGTGCCAGCAGCCAGGACAGGGGGCGCGGGTACGAGCAGTACTTC.